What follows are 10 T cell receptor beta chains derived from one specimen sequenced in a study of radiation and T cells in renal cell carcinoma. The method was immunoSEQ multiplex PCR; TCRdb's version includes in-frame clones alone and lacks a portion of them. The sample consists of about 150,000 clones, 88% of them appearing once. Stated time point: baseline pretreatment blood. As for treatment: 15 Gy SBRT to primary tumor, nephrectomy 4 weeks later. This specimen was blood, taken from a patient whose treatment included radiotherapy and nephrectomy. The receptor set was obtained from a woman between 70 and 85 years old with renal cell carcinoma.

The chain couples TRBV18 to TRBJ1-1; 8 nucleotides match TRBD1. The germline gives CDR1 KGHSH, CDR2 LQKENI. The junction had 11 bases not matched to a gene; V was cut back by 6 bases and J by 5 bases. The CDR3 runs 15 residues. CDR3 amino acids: CASSHRQGRETEAFF. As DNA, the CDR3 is TGTGCCAGCTCGCACAGACAGGGGCGGGAGACTGAAGCTTTCTTT.

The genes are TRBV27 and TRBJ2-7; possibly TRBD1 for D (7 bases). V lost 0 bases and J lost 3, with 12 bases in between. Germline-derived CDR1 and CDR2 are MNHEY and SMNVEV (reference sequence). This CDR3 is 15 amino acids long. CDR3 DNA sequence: TGTGCCAGCAGTTTATCGTTCCAGGGGGGCTACGAGCAGTACTTC. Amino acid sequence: CASSLSFQGGYEQYF.

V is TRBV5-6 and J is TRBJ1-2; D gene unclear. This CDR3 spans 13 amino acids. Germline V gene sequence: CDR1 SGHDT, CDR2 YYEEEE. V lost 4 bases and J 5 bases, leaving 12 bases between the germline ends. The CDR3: CASSAAVEYGYTF. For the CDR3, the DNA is TGTGCCAGCAGCGCTGCGGTGGAATATGGCTACACCTTC.

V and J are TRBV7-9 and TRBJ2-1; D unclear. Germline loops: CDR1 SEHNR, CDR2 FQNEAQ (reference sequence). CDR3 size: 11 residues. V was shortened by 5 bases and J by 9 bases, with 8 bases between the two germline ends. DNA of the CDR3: TGTGCCAGCAGCCCCCTCGCTGAGCAGTTCTTC. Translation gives CASSPLAEQFF.

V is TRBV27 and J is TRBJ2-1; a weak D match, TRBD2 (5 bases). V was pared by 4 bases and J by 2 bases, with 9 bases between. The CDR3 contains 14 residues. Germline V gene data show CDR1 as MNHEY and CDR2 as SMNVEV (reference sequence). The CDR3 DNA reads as TGTGCCAGCAGTTACGGGGTGCCCTACAATGAGCAGTTCTTC. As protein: CASSYGVPYNEQFF.

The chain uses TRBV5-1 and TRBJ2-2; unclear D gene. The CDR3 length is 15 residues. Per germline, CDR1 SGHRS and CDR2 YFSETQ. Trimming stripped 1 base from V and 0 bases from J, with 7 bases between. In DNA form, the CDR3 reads TGCGCCAGCAGCTTGACTAATCCGAACACCGGGGAGCTGTTTTTT. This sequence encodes CASSLTNPNTGELFF.

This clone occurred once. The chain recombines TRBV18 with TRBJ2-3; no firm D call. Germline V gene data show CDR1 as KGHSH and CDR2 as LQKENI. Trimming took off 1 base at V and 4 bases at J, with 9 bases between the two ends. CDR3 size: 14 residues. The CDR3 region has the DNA TGTGCCAGCTCACCACTACGGGCAGCAGATACGCAGTATTTT. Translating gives CASSPLRAADTQYF. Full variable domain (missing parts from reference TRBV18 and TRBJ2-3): NAGVMQNPRHLVRRRGQEARLRCSPMKGHSHVYWYRQLPEEGLKFMVYLQKENIIDESGMPKERFSAEFPKEGPSILRIQQVVRGDSAAYFCASSPLRAADTQYFGPGTRLTVL.

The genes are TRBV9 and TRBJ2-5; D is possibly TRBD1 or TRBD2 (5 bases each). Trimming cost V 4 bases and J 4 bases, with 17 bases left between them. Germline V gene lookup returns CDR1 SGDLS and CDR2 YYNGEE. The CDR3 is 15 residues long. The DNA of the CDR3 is TGTGCCAGCAGCCCATGGGACCGTAGGGTAGAGACCCAGTACTTC. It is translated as CASSPWDRRVETQYF.

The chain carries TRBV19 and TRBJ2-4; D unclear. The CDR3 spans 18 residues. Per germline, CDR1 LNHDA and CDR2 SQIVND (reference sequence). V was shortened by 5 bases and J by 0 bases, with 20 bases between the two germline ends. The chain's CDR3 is CASSPRILTSVAKNIQYF. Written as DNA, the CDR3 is TGTGCCAGTAGTCCCAGGATCCTAACATCAGTAGCCAAAAACATTCAGTACTTC.

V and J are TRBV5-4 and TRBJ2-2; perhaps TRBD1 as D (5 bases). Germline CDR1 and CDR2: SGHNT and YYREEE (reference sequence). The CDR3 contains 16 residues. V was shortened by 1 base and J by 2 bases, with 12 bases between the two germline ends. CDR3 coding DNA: TGTGCCAGCAGCTTGCACCCACAGGCTAACACCGGGGAGCTGTTTTTT. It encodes CASSLHPQANTGELFF.